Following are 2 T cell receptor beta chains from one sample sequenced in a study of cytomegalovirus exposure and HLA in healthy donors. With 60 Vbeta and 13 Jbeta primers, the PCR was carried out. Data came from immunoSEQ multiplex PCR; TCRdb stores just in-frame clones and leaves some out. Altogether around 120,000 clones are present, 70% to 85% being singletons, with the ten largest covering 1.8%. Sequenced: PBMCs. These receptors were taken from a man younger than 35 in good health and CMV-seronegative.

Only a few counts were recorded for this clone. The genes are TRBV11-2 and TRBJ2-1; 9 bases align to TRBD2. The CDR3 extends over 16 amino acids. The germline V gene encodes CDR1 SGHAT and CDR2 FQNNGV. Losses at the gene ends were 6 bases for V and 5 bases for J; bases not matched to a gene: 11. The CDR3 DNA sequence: TGTGCCAGCAGACCCAATGCGGGGGGGTCGCACAATGAGCAGTTCTTC. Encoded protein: CASRPNAGGSHNEQFF.

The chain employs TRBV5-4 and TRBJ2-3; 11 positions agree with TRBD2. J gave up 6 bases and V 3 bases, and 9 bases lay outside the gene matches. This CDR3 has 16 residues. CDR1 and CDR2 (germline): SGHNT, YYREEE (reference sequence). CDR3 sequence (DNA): TGTGCCAGCAGCTCACTTAGCGGGGGGGGCTTCGATACGCAGTATTTT. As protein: CASSSLSGGGFDTQYF.